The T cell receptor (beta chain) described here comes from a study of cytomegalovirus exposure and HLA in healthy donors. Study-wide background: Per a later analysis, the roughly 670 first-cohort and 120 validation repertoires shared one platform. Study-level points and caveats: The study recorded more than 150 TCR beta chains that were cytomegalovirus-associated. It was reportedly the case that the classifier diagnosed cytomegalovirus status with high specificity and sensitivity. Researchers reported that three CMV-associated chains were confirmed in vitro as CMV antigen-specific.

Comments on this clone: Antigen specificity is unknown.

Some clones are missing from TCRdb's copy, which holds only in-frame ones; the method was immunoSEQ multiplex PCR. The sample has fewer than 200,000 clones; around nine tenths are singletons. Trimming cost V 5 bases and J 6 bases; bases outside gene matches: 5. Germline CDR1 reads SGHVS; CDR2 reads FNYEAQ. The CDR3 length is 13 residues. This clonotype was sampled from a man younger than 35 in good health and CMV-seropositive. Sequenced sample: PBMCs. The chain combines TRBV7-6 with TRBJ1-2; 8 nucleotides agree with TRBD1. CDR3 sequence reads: CASSAGQGDGYTF. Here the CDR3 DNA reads TGTGCCAGCAGCGCTGGACAGGGAGATGGCTACACCTTC.